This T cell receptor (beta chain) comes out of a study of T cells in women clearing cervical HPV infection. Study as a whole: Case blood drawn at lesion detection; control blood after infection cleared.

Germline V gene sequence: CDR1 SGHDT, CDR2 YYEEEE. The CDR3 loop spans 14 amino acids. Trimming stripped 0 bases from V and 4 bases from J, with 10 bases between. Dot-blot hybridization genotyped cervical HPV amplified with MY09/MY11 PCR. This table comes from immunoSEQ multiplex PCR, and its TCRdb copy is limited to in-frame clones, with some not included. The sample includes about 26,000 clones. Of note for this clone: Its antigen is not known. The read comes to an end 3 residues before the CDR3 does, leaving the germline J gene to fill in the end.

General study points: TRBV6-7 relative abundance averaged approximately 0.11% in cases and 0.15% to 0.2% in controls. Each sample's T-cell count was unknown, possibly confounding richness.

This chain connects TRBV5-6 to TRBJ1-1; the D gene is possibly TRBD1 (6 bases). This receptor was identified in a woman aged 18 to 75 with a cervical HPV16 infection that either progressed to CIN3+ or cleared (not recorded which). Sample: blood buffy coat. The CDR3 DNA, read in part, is TGTGCCAGCAGCTTGGACAGGGTGGTCACTGAA. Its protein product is CASSLDRVVTE. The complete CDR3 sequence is CASSLDRVVTEAFF.